These 23 T cell receptor beta chains were sequenced from one sample in a study of cytomegalovirus exposure and HLA in healthy donors. The PCR made use of 60 Vbeta and 13 Jbeta primers. Profiled with immunoSEQ multiplex PCR; TCRdb holds only in-frame clones, not every one. The sample carries about 64,000 clones, 77% recorded once. Sequenced material: PBMCs. These receptors were collected from a male donor in good health and CMV-seropositive.

This clone was observed once. The V and J genes are TRBV11-2 and TRBJ2-6, with D possibly being TRBD1 (5 bases). Per the germline V gene, CDR1 is SGHAT and CDR2 is FQNNGV. This CDR3 spans 15 amino acids. V was pared by 5 bases and J by 4 bases, with 12 bases between. The CDR3 sequence is CASSITGAGANVLTF. DNA for the CDR3: TGTGCCAGCAGCATTACAGGAGCCGGGGCCAACGTCCTGACTTTC.

This chain connects TRBV9 to TRBJ1-2; 10 bases map to TRBD1. Germline V gene sequence: CDR1 SGDLS, CDR2 YYNGEE. The CDR3 contains 15 residues. Germline trimming cut 0 bases from V and 7 bases from J; bases unmatched to any gene: 6. The DNA for the CDR3 is TGTGCCAGCAGCGTAGAGGGGACAGGGGCGGGTGGCTACACCTTC. Its translation is CASSVEGTGAGGYTF.

The rearrangement links TRBV5-1 to TRBJ2-7; 11 bases are a match to TRBD2. This CDR3 is 16 amino acids long. The trim removed 2 bases at V and 6 bases at J, leaving 10 bases unmatched. Germline CDR1 reads SGHRS; CDR2 reads YFSETQ. The CDR3 nucleotides read TGCGCCAGCAGCTTCCTGACTAGCGGGGATTTGGTCGAGCAGTACTTC. It is translated as CASSFLTSGDLVEQYF. Using reference TRBV5-1 and TRBJ2-7 for the parts outside the CDR3, the full variable domain is KAGVTQTPRYLIKTRGQQVTLSCSPISGHRSVSWYQQTPGQGLQFLFEYFSETQRNKGNFPGRFSGRQFSNSRSEMNVSTLELGDSALYLCASSFLTSGDLVEQYFGPGTRLTVT.

The rearrangement joins TRBV9 to TRBJ2-1; TRBD1 might be the D (5 bases). Trimming took off 3 bases at V and 4 bases at J, with 8 bases between the two ends. The length of the CDR3 is 13 residues. Germline assignment: CDR1 SGDLS and CDR2 YYNGEE. In nucleotides, the CDR3 is TGTGCCAGCAGCGCGACAGATTACAATGAGCAGTTCTTC. Protein product: CASSATDYNEQFF. The variable domain in full, completed from reference TRBV9 and TRBJ2-1, reads DSGVTQTPKHLITATGQRVTLRCSPRSGDLSVYWYQQSLDQGLQFLIQYYNGEERAKGNILERFSAQQFPDLHSELNLSSLELGDSALYFCASSATDYNEQFFGPGTRLTVL.

The chain joins TRBV11-1 to TRBJ1-5; 7 nucleotides agree with TRBD1. The V gene's germline CDR1 is SGHAT and CDR2 FQDESV (reference sequence). V trimming: 5 bases; J trimming: 4 bases; junction bases outside the gene matches: 2. This CDR3 contains 13 residues. This CDR3 is CASSQGGNQPQHF. CDR3 DNA: TGTGCCAGCAGCCAGGGGGGAAATCAGCCCCAGCATTTT. Together with reference TRBV11-1 and TRBJ1-5, the CDR3 gives the full variable domain: EAEVAQSPRYKITEKSQAVAFWCDPISGHATLYWYRQILGQGPELLVQFQDESVVDDSQLPKDRFSAERLKGVDSTLKIQPAELGDSAMYLCASSQGGNQPQHFGDGTRLSIL.

This clone is a singleton in its sample. The chain links TRBV7-8 to TRBJ2-1; possible D gene TRBD1, 6 bases. This CDR3 is built from 14 residues. Per germline, CDR1 SGHVS and CDR2 FQNEAQ. Trimming removed 5 bases from V and 6 bases from J, with 14 bases in between. As DNA, the CDR3 is TGTGCCAGCAGCCAGGGGCCGTCCATCAATGAGCAGTTCTTC. Protein product: CASSQGPSINEQFF.

This clone has just a few counts. V gene TRBV4-3 combines with J gene TRBJ1-1; 10 bases are shared with TRBD1. CDR3 length equals 15 residues. Germline assignment: CDR1 LGHNA and CDR2 YSLEER. J lost 2 bases, V lost 2 bases, and 2 bases had no gene match. CDR3 DNA: TGCGCCAGCAGCCAAAGGGACAGGGGAAACACTGAAGCTTTCTTT. It translates to CASSQRDRGNTEAFF.

The rearrangement uses TRBV5-6 and TRBJ2-4; 15 bases agree with TRBD2. CDR1 and CDR2 from the germline V gene are SGHDT and YYEEEE. The CDR3 consists of 18 residues. V lost 4 bases to trimming and J lost 6 bases; unmatched junction nucleotides: 11. The CDR3 DNA reads as TGTGCCAGCAGCCCGAGACCCGGACTAGCGGGGGGGCCAAACATTCAGTACTTC. This codes for CASSPRPGLAGGPNIQYF.

J is TRBJ1-3 and V is TRBV6-6; D might be TRBD1 (5 bases). The CDR3 is 15 amino acids. With 3 bases removed from V and 0 bases from J, the gap between germline ends came to 9 bases. Germline loops: CDR1 MNHNY, CDR2 SVGAGI (reference sequence). This CDR3 reads CASSYQGSSGNTIYF. Here the CDR3 DNA reads TGTGCCAGCAGTTATCAGGGTTCCTCTGGAAACACCATATATTTT.

V gene TRBV27 combines with J gene TRBJ1-1, with TRBD1 matching 7 bases. The CDR3 is 13 residues long. Germline V gives CDR1 MNHEY, CDR2 SMNVEV (reference sequence). Trimming at V came to 5 bases and at J to 7 bases, leaving 7 bases not matched to a gene. In DNA form, the CDR3 reads TGTGCCAGCAGTCCCGGGACAGCCTATGAAGCTTTCTTT. This gives the protein CASSPGTAYEAFF.

The chain is built from TRBV7-9 and TRBJ1-5; TRBD1 agrees at 8 bases. CDR3 length equals 14 residues. Germline V lookup: CDR1 SEHNR, CDR2 FQNEAQ (reference sequence). V gave up 5 bases and J gave up 4 bases; unmatched junction bases: 4. The CDR3 bases are TGTGCCAGCAGCCCTGGACAGGGTAATCAGCCCCAGCATTTT. Protein: CASSPGQGNQPQHF.

J is TRBJ1-2 and V is TRBV27; TRBD1 might be the D (6 bases). V lost 5 bases and J 7 bases, leaving 14 bases between the germline ends. Germline assignment: CDR1 MNHEY and CDR2 SMNVEV (reference sequence). The CDR3 loop spans 13 amino acids. CDR3 sequence: CASSPGGALGYTF. The CDR3 nucleotides read TGTGCCAGCAGTCCGGGGGGGGCTCTTGGCTACACCTTC.

This rearrangement joins TRBV2 to TRBJ2-2; tentatively, D is TRBD1 (5 bases). The CDR3 has 14 residues. V gave up 5 bases and J gave up 6 bases, with 13 bases separating them. CDR1 SNHLY and CDR2 FYNNEI come from the germline V gene. The CDR3: CASSYLDSAGELFF. The CDR3 coding sequence is TGTGCCAGCAGTTACCTTGACAGCGCCGGGGAGCTGTTTTTT.

This sequence joins TRBV7-9 and TRBJ1-2; no definite D call. CDR1 is SEHNR and CDR2 is FQNEAQ in the germline V gene (reference sequence). The V end lost 5 bases, the J end lost 2 bases, and 12 bases lay between the germline ends. The CDR3 totals 14 residues. The CDR3 protein is CASSQNAANYGYTF. CDR3 bases: TGTGCCAGCAGCCAGAATGCGGCAAACTATGGCTACACCTTC.

This chain uses TRBV30 with TRBJ1-5; maybe TRBD1 (5 bases). Per germline, CDR1 GTSNPN and CDR2 SVGIG (reference sequence). The V gene lost 1 base and the J gene lost 6 bases, with 7 bases spanning the gap. The CDR3 is 12 amino acids. CDR3 sequence: CAWSAGGQPQHF. The CDR3, as DNA: TGTGCCTGGAGTGCGGGGGGTCAGCCCCAGCATTTT.

This chain connects TRBV11-2 to TRBJ2-5; the match to TRBD2 covers 9 bases. J gave up 5 bases and V 3 bases, and 13 bases lay outside the gene matches. Germline loops: CDR1 SGHAT, CDR2 FQNNGV. CDR3 length equals 17 residues. The CDR3 here is CASSFGSMAGGRETQYF. CDR3 in DNA: TGTGCCAGCAGCTTCGGCAGTATGGCGGGGGGGAGGGAGACCCAGTACTTC. The variable domain in full, completed from reference TRBV11-2 and TRBJ2-5, reads EAGVAQSPRYKIIEKRQSVAFWCNPISGHATLYWYQQILGQGPKLLIQFQNNGVVDDSQLPKDRFSAERLKGVDSTLKIQPAKLEDSAVYLCASSFGSMAGGRETQYFGPGTRLLVL.

The CDR3 sequence: CARSWAGAVYNEQFF. DNA for the CDR3: TGTGCCAGAAGCTGGGCGGGGGCCGTCTACAATGAGCAGTTCTTC. J is TRBJ2-1 and V is TRBV5-3; D is perhaps TRBD2 (7 bases). TRBV5-3 is an ORF, and what it does is uncertain. This CDR3 is 15 amino acids long. The V end lost 3 bases, the J end lost 3 bases, and 13 bases lay between the germline ends.

The genes are TRBV19 and TRBJ2-2, with a tentative D call TRBD2 (5 bases). The CDR3 length is 14 residues. Germline V lookup: CDR1 LNHDA, CDR2 SQIVND (reference sequence). V lost 4 bases and J 6 bases, leaving 12 bases between the germline ends. CDR3 protein: CASSNWLAAGELFF. DNA of the CDR3: TGTGCCAGTAGTAATTGGCTAGCTGCCGGGGAGCTGTTTTTT.

This chain joins TRBV7-6 and TRBJ2-1; D remains ambiguous. The germline V gene has CDR1 SGHVS and CDR2 FNYEAQ. The CDR3 extends over 15 amino acids. The V end was cut by 5 bases, the J end by 8 bases, with 19 bases between. CDR3 region: CASSPTPSLGDEQFF. The CDR3 DNA sequence: TGTGCCAGCAGCCCTACCCCGTCCTTGGGCGATGAGCAGTTCTTC.

This chain joins TRBV27 and TRBJ1-6; TRBD1 is a possible D gene (6 bases). Germline V gene data show CDR1 as MNHEY and CDR2 as SMNVEV (reference sequence). This CDR3 spans 12 amino acids. Trimming took 6 bases from V and 9 from J, leaving 9 bases between them. CDR3: CASRRGSSPLHF. DNA for the CDR3: TGTGCCAGCAGAAGGGGGAGTTCACCCCTCCACTTT.

This chain connects TRBV4-1 to TRBJ2-7; D unresolved. Germline V gene sequence: CDR1 MGHRA, CDR2 YSYEKL. V was trimmed by 1 base and J by 4 bases, leaving 17 bases between them. The CDR3 consists of 16 residues. The CDR3 spells CASSQGVRTESYEQYF. The CDR3 DNA reads TGCGCCAGCAGCCAAGGTGTAAGAACCGAGAGTTACGAGCAGTACTTC.

This clone was recorded a few times. V usage is TRBV5-1 and J usage is TRBJ2-4; TRBD2 matches 10 bases. Germline V lookup: CDR1 SGHRS, CDR2 YFSETQ. J lost 4 bases, V lost 2 bases, and 3 bases had no gene match. There are 15 residues in the CDR3. CDR3 in amino acids: CASSFASGGKNIQYF. The DNA of the CDR3 is TGCGCCAGCAGCTTCGCTAGCGGGGGAAAAAACATTCAGTACTTC.

The chain recombines TRBV7-9 with TRBJ1-1; 10 nucleotides align to TRBD1. CDR1 is SEHNR and CDR2 is FQNEAQ in the germline V gene (reference sequence). This CDR3 has 16 residues. The ends lost 5 bases at V and 2 bases at J; junction bases unmatched: 8. DNA of the CDR3: TGTGCCAGCAGCCATACCGACAGGGGGCCCAACACTGAAGCTTTCTTT. Translating gives CASSHTDRGPNTEAFF.